These T cell receptor beta chains were read from a single sample in a study of cytomegalovirus exposure and HLA in healthy donors. TCRdb keeps only in-frame clones here, not all; method: immunoSEQ multiplex PCR. The repertoire holds roughly 190,000 clones, with roughly nine tenths as singletons. The sequenced sample was PBMCs. These receptors were collected from a boy aged 2 to 10 in good health and CMV-seronegative. Each CDR3 is given with its conserved first and last residue. D genes are given only for firm matches. Rows may omit the clone size; those that give it use once, few, many or a size class.

TRBD1 TRBJ1-1 few TRBV4-1 CASSHQGETEAFF TGCGCCAGCAGCCACCAGGGGGAAACTGAAGCTTTCTTT
. TRBJ1-5 . TRBV7-2 CASSLGSRGNQPQHF TGTGCCAGCAGCTTAGGCTCCAGGGGCAATCAGCCCCAGCATTTT
. TRBJ1-3 . TRBV18 CASSRSWTDKSSGNTIYF TGTGCCAGCTCACGGTCTTGGACAGATAAATCCTCTGGAAACACCATATATTTT
. TRBJ1-1 . TRBV2 CASSRTADTEAFF TGTGCCAGCTCTCGGACTGCGGACACTGAAGCTTTCTTT
. TRBJ2-7 . TRBV7-9 CSSSPTSYEQYF TGTTCCAGCAGCCCTACTAGCTACGAGCAGTACTTC
. TRBJ2-7 . TRBV27 CASSDRSSYEQYF TGTGCCAGCAGCGATAGGAGCTCCTACGAGCAGTACTTC
TRBD1 TRBJ2-7 . TRBV28 CASSSPGQGVGEYF TGTGCCAGCAGTTCGCCGGGACAGGGGGTTGGTGAGTACTTC
. TRBJ2-2 . TRBV13 CASSFGGYTGELFF TGTGCCAGCAGCTTCGGAGGGTATACCGGGGAGCTGTTTTTT
. TRBJ1-3 . TRBV28 CASSPPRRFSGNTIYF TGTGCCAGCAGTCCTCCGAGGCGTTTCTCTGGAAACACCATATATTTT
. TRBJ2-7 once TRBV6-5 CASSYAGSYEQYF TGTGCCAGCAGTTACGCAGGATCCTACGAGCAGTACTTC
. TRBJ2-3 . TRBV2 CASSDLGTRPSTDTQYF TGTGCCAGCAGTGATCTCGGGACAAGACCCAGCACAGATACGCAGTATTTT
. TRBJ2-5 . TRBV25-1 CASSESIASGETQYF TGTGCCAGCAGTGAATCTATTGCGTCGGGAGAGACCCAGTACTTC
TRBD1 TRBJ2-7 . TRBV5-1 CASSLDLRDRGHYEQYF TGCGCCAGCAGCTTGGATCTCCGGGACAGGGGGCACTACGAGCAGTACTTC
. TRBJ2-5 . TRBV5-1 CASSLYRDGQETQYF TGCGCCAGCAGCTTGTACAGGGATGGCCAAGAGACCCAGTACTTC
. TRBJ2-7 . TRBV7-9 CASSRMTSPYEQYF TGTGCCAGCAGTAGAATGACTAGTCCGTACGAGCAGTACTTC
TRBD2 TRBJ2-1 . TRBV30 CAWTRGVIGNEQFF TGTGCCTGGACGCGGGGGGTTATTGGGAATGAGCAGTTCTTC
. TRBJ1-1 . TRBV7-6 CASSFHGGPNTEAFF TGTGCCAGCAGCTTTCATGGGGGCCCGAACACTGAAGCTTTCTTT
TRBD2 TRBJ2-1 . TRBV28 CASSLSGSGGLEQFF TGTGCCAGCAGTTTATCCGGTAGCGGGGGGCTTGAGCAGTTCTTC
. TRBJ2-2 . TRBV27 CASSSNTGELFF TGTGCCAGCAGTTCTAACACCGGGGAGCTGTTTTTT
TRBD1 TRBJ2-3 . TRBV6-6 CASKGTASTDTQYF TGTGCCAGCAAAGGGACAGCTAGCACAGATACGCAGTATTTT
TRBD1 TRBJ2-7 once TRBV7-2 CASSSQGAGQGYEQYF TGTGCCAGCAGCTCCCAGGGGGCGGGACAGGGCTACGAGCAGTACTTC
. TRBJ2-7 . TRBV5-4 CASSLVEFIPYEQYF TGTGCCAGCAGCTTGGTTGAGTTTATCCCCTACGAGCAGTACTTC
. TRBJ1-3 once TRBV30 CAWYSGNTIYF TGTGCCTGGTACTCTGGAAACACCATATATTTT
. TRBJ1-1 . TRBV4-1 CASSPYNTGGLTEAFF TGCGCCAGCAGCCCGTACAATACGGGGGGATTGACTGAAGCTTTCTTT
. TRBJ1-1 . TRBV5-4 CASTPDQGNTEAFF TGTGCCAGCACCCCTGACCAGGGGAACACTGAAGCTTTCTTT
TRBD1 TRBJ1-2 once TRBV5-1 CASSPDRGYGYTF TGCGCCAGCAGCCCGGACAGGGGGTATGGCTACACCTTC
TRBD1 TRBJ1-1 . TRBV15 CATSREGTGYTEAFF TGTGCCACCAGCAGAGAAGGGACAGGGTACACTGAAGCTTTCTTT
TRBD2 TRBJ2-2 once TRBV28 CATLAGASNTGELFF TGTGCCACTCTAGCGGGGGCCTCGAACACCGGGGAGCTGTTTTTT
. TRBJ1-2 . TRBV4-1 CASSQPGQSYGYTF TGCGCCAGCAGCCAACCTGGACAGTCCTATGGCTACACCTTC
. TRBJ1-6 once TRBV6-1 CASDSNSYNSPLHF TGTGCCAGCGACTCGAACTCCTATAATTCACCCCTCCACTTT
TRBD1 TRBJ2-3 . TRBV5-1 CASSLGTGYDTQYF TGCGCCAGCAGCCTAGGGACAGGGTACGATACGCAGTATTTT
. TRBJ2-2 . TRBV18 CASSPGGATGELFF TGTGCCAGCTCACCGGGGGGAGCGACCGGGGAGCTGTTTTTT
TRBD1 TRBJ2-7 . TRBV11-2 CAVEGAQYEQYF TGTGCCGTTGAGGGGGCGCAGTACGAGCAGTACTTC
. TRBJ1-5 . TRBV2 CASSEPRVSNQPQHF TGTGCCAGCAGTGAACCCAGGGTGAGCAATCAGCCCCAGCATTTT
TRBD1 TRBJ2-7 . TRBV5-1 CASSLDLRQGPSYEQYF TGCGCCAGCAGCTTGGACCTACGACAGGGGCCCTCCTACGAGCAGTACTTC
. TRBJ1-2 few TRBV5-1 CASSLGYGYGYTF TGCGCCAGCAGCTTGGGGTACGGCTATGGCTACACCTTC
TRBD2 TRBJ2-2 . TRBV7-3 CASRQSGAANTGELFF TGTGCCAGCAGACAGAGCGGGGCGGCGAACACCGGGGAGCTGTTTTTT
TRBD1 TRBJ1-2 . TRBV27 CASSPTGGGLGYTF TGTGCCAGCAGCCCGACAGGGGGAGGGCTTGGCTACACCTTC
. TRBJ2-1 . TRBV6-6 CASSYADSQFF TGTGCCAGCAGTTACGCGGACTCCCAGTTCTTC
. TRBJ1-6 . TRBV10-3 CAISESSGRNSPLHF TGTGCCATCAGTGAGTCGTCGGGTAGGAATTCACCCCTCCACTTT
. TRBJ2-1 few TRBV7-9 CASSTIRTGSYEQFF TGTGCCAGCAGCACTATCCGGACTGGATCCTATGAGCAGTTCTTC
TRBD2 TRBJ2-1 . TRBV19 CASSIPAGVSYNEQFF TGTGCCAGTAGTATACCCGCGGGAGTCTCCTACAATGAGCAGTTCTTC
TRBD2 TRBJ2-3 . TRBV9 CASSPAGGTSGTDTQYF TGTGCCAGCAGCCCGGCCGGCGGGACTAGCGGAACAGATACGCAGTATTTT
TRBD2 TRBJ2-2 . TRBV2 CASSVFSGRTSGELFF TGTGCCAGCAGCGTCTTTAGCGGGAGGACTTCCGGGGAGCTGTTTTTT
. TRBJ2-3 . TRBV9 CASSAVRVGGTDTQYF TGTGCCAGCAGCGCAGTCAGGGTTGGAGGCACAGATACGCAGTATTTT
TRBD2 TRBJ2-7 . TRBV2 CASSVPSGQRNF TGTGCCAGCAGTGTCCCTAGCGGGCAGCGGAACTTC
. TRBJ1-5 . TRBV9 CASSVGPQASNQPQHF TGTGCCAGCAGCGTAGGGCCGCAGGCTAGCAATCAGCCCCAGCATTTT
. TRBJ1-2 . TRBV30 CAWSVLGGPYGYTF TGTGCCTGGAGTGTACTAGGGGGACCCTACGGCTACACCTTC
TRBD1 TRBJ1-1 . TRBV6-1 CASSTGTGAEAFF TGTGCCAGCTCGACGGGGACAGGGGCTGAAGCTTTCTTT
TRBD1 TRBJ2-5 once TRBV19 CASSNRDRGQETQYF TGTGCCAGTAGTAACCGGGACAGGGGGCAAGAGACCCAGTACTTC
. TRBJ2-5 . TRBV4-1 CASSPRTPQETQYF TGTGCCAGCAGCCCTAGGACTCCGCAAGAGACCCAGTACTTC